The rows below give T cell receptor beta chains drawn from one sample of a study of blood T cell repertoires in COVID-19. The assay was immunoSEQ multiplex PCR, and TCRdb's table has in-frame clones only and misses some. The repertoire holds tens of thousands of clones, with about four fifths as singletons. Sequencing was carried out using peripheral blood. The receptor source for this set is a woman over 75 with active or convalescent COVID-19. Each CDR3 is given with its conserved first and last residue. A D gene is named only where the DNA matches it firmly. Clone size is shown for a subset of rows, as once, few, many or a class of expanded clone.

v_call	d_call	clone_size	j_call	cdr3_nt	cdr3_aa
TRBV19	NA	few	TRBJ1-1	TGTGCCAGTAGTATAGCCGCGGGGTTCGGCACTGAAGCTTTCTTT	CASSIAAGFGTEAFF
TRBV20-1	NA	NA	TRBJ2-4	TGCAGTGCTAGTACAGGCTTAGCCAAAAACATTCAGTACTTC	CSASTGLAKNIQYF
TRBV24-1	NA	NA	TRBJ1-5	TGTGCCACCAGTGAACCAGGGTTGGGTCAGCCCCAGCATTTT	CATSEPGLGQPQHF
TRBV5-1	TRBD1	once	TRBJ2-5	TGCGCCAGCAGCTTGGAGGGGGCCGAGACCCAGTACTTC	CASSLEGAETQYF
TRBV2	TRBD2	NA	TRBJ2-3	TGTGCCAGCAGTGAAGATCTAGCGGGGGACACAGATACGCAGTATTTT	CASSEDLAGDTDTQYF
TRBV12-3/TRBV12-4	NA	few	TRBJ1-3	TGTGCCAGCAGTCCCTTAAAAAACACCATATATTTT	CASSPLKNTIYF
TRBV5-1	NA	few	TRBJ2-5	TGCGCCAGCAGCTTGGTAGGGACAAAACAAGAGACCCAGTACTTC	CASSLVGTKQETQYF
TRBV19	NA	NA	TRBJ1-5	TGTGCCAGTAGTATAGATCTTGGGGGCTTTAATCAGCCCCAGCATTTT	CASSIDLGGFNQPQHF
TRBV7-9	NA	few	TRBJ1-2	TGTGCCAGCAGCTTAAGCGCAGGGAAGTATGGCTATGGCTACACCTTC	CASSLSAGKYGYGYTF
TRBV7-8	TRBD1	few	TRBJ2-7	TGTGCCAGCAGCCTCAGCCGGGACAGTGCCTACGAGCAGTACTTC	CASSLSRDSAYEQYF
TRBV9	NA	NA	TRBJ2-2	TGTGCCAGCAGCGTAGTCACGAACACCGGGGAGCTGTTTTTT	CASSVVTNTGELFF
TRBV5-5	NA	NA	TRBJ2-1	TGTGCCAGCAGCTTGTTTGGGGCGAGCTCCTACAATGAGCAGTTCTTC	CASSLFGASSYNEQFF
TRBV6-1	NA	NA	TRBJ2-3	TGTGCCAGCAGTGAAAGGGTGACCGGGACTTGGAGCACAGATACGCAGTATTTT	CASSERVTGTWSTDTQYF
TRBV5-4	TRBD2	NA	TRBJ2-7	TGTGCCAGCAGCTTTTCGGTGGGGGGGTCCTACGAGCAGTACTTC	CASSFSVGGSYEQYF
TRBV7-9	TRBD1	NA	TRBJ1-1	TGTGCCAGCAGCGCCCCCGGGACAGGGAACACTGAAGCTTTCTTT	CASSAPGTGNTEAFF
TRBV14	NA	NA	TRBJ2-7	TGTGCCAGCAGCCGTACGGGGCAGGGGATATCCGAGCAGTACTTC	CASSRTGQGISEQYF
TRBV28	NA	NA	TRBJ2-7	TGTGCCAGCAGCCCGAGTTTATACGAGCAGTACTTC	CASSPSLYEQYF
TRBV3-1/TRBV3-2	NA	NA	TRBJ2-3	TGTGCCAGCAGCCAAGGGGTTAGGACCTTCGGGAAGTATTTT	CASSQGVRTFGKYF
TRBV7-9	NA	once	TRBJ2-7	TGTGCCAGCAGCTCGAAATCCGGGACACACTACGAGCAGTACTTC	CASSSKSGTHYEQYF
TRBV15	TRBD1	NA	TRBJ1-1	TGTGCCACCAGCAGAGGGACAGGGGGTTATGAAGCTTTCTTT	CATSRGTGGYEAFF
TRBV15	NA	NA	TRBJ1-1	TGTGCCACCAGGGGGAAGGGAGACACTGAAGCTTTCTTT	CATRGKGDTEAFF
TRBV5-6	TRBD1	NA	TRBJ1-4	TGTGCCAGCAGCTTGTGGACAGGGGGAGAAAAACTGTTTTTT	CASSLWTGGEKLFF
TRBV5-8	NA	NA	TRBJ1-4	TGTGCCAGCATCCCGATCGGGGGGAGTAATGAAAAACTGTTTTTT	CASIPIGGSNEKLFF
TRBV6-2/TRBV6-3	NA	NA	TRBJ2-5	TGTGCCAGCAGTTACGGCCAGCAAGAGACCCAGTACTTC	CASSYGQQETQYF
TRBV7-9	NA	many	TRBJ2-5	TGTGCCAGCAGCTTAGTGGGGCAGGATTTACAAGAGACCCAGTACTTC	CASSLVGQDLQETQYF
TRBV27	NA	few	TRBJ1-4	TGTGCCAGCAGTTCCCCCAGGGCACCGAATGAAAAACTGTTTTTT	CASSSPRAPNEKLFF
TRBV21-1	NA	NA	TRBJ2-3	TGTGCCAGCAGCATCCCCAGGGGTCCCCTGGGCACAGATACGCAGTATTTT	CASSIPRGPLGTDTQYF
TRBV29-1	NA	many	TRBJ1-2	TGCAGCGTTGGAGGGTATGACTATGGCTACACCTTC	CSVGGYDYGYTF
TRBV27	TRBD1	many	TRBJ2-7	TGTGCCAGCAGTTTAGGGGACAGGGCCTACGAGCAGTACTTC	CASSLGDRAYEQYF
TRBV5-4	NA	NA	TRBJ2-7	TGTGCCAGCAGCTTGGCAGGGGCCAGGGCCTACGAGCAGTACTTC	CASSLAGARAYEQYF
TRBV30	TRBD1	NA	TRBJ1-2	TGTGCCCTTCACAGGGGGACCAACTATGGCTACACCTTC	CALHRGTNYGYTF
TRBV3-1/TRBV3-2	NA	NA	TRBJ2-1	TGTGCCAGCAGCCTTTATTTGGACTGGGACAATGAGCAGTTCTTC	CASSLYLDWDNEQFF
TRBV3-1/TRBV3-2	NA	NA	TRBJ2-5	TGTGCCAGCAGCCAAAGGGGGGGACGGGACACAACCCAGTACTTC	CASSQRGGRDTTQYF
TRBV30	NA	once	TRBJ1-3	TGTGCCTGGAGTGGCGTGGAGGGAGGATCTGGAAACACCATATATTTT	CAWSGVEGGSGNTIYF
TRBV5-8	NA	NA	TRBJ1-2	TGTGCCAGCAGCTTGCTTGGGGGGAACTATGGCTACACCTTC	CASSLLGGNYGYTF
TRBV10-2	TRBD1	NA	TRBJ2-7	TGCGCCAGCAGAAGCCGGGACAGGGATGGGCAGTACTTC	CASRSRDRDGQYF
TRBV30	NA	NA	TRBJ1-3	TGTGCCTGGAGTAGGCTGGGGGCCTCTGGAAACACCATATATTTT	CAWSRLGASGNTIYF
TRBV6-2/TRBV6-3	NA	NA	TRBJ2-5	TGTGCCAGCAGTACAGGGATTAGAGAGACCCAGTACTTC	CASSTGIRETQYF
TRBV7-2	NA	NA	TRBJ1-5	TGTGCCAGCAGCTTATCTCCAGGCCAGCCCCAGCATTTT	CASSLSPGQPQHF
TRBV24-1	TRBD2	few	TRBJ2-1	TGTGCCACCAGTGATTCGGGACTAGCGGGGAAGCATGAGCAGTTCTTC	CATSDSGLAGKHEQFF
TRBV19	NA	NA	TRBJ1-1	TGTGCCAGTAGTACGGAGGTGAGAAACACTGAAGCTTTCTTT	CASSTEVRNTEAFF
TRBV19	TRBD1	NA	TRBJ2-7	TGTGCCAGTAGTATTGTCCAGGGGGCTTACGAGCAGTACTTC	CASSIVQGAYEQYF
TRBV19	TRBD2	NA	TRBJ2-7	TGTGCCAGTAGTTCGGGCAGGGAGGGGTACGAGCAGTACTTC	CASSSGREGYEQYF
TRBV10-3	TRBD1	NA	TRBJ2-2	TGTGCCATCGGACAGGGGGTCACCGGGGAGCTGTTTTTT	CAIGQGVTGELFF
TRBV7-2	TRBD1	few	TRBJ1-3	TGTGCCAGCAGCTCGTATGGGACAGGGAATTTGGGCTCTGGAAACACCATATATTTT	CASSSYGTGNLGSGNTIYF
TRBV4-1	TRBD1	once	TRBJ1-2	TGCGCCAGCAGATCTTATCGACAGGGGGATGATGGCTACACCTTC	CASRSYRQGDDGYTF